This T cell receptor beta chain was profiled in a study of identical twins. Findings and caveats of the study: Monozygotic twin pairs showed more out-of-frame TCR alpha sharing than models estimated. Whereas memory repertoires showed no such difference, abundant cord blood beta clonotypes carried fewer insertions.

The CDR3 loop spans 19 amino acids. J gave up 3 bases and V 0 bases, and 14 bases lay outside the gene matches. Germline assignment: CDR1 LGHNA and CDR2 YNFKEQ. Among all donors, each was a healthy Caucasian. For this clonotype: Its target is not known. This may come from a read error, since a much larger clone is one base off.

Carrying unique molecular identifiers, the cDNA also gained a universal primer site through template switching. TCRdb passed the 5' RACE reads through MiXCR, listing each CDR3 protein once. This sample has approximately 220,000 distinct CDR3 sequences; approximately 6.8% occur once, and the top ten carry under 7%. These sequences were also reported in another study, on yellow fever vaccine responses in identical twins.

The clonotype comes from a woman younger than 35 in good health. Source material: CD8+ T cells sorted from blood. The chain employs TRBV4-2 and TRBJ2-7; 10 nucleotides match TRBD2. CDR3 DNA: TGTGCCAGCAGCCAAGATAAGGGGCTAGCGGGAGAGTCAGGCTACGAGCAGTACTTC. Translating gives CASSQDKGLAGESGYEQYF.